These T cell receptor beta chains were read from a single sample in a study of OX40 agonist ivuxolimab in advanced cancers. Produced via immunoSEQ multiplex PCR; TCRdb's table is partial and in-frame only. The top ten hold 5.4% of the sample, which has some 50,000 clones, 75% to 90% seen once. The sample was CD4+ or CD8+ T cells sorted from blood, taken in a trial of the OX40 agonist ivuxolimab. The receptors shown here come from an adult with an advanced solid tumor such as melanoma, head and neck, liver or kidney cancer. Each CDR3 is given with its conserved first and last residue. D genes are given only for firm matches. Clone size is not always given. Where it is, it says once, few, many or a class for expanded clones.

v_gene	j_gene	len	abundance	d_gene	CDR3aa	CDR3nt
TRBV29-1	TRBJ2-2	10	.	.	CSVLSGELFF	TGCAGCGTTCTGTCCGGGGAGCTGTTTTTT
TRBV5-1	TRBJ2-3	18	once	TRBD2	CASSPGQNSGRKTDTQYF	TGCGCCAGCAGCCCAGGGCAGAATAGCGGGAGGAAGACAGATACGCAGTATTTT
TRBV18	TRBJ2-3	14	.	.	CASSSFRGPDTQYF	TGTGCCAGCTCCTCCTTCAGGGGCCCAGATACGCAGTATTTT
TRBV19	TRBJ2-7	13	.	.	CASSLGGTYEQYF	TGTGCCAGTAGTCTGGGGGGTACCTACGAGCAGTACTTC
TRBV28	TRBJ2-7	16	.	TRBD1	CASSLPGQGWGREQYF	TGTGCCAGCAGCCTCCCCGGACAGGGTTGGGGTCGCGAGCAGTACTTC
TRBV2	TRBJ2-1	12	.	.	CASSELRNEQFF	TGTGCCAGCAGTGAACTAAGGAATGAGCAGTTCTTC
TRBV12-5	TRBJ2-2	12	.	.	CASVNSTGELFF	TGTGCTAGTGTTAATTCCACCGGGGAGCTGTTTTTT
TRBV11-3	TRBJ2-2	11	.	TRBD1	CASSPGGSLFF	TGTGCCAGCAGTCCAGGGGGAAGCCTGTTTTTT
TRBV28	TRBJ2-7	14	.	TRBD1	CASRRGDSTYEQYF	TGTGCCAGCAGGAGAGGGGACAGCACCTACGAGCAGTACTTC
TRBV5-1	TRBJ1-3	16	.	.	CASSWVPGDSGNTIYF	TGCGCCAGCAGCTGGGTTCCAGGGGACTCTGGAAACACCATATATTTT
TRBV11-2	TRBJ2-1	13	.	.	CASSFTAYNEQFF	TGTGCCAGCAGCTTCACAGCCTACAATGAGCAGTTCTTC
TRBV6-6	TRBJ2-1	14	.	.	CASTAGLHNNEQFF	TGTGCCAGCACCGCGGGACTCCACAACAATGAGCAGTTCTTC
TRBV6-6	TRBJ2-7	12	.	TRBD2	CASRSTGGEQYF	TGTGCCAGCAGGTCAACGGGGGGCGAGCAGTACTTC
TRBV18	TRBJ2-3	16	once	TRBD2	CASSRAGGPGADTQYF	TGTGCCAGCTCACGGGCGGGAGGGCCCGGTGCAGATACGCAGTATTTT
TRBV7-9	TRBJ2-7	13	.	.	CASSFPGPYEQYF	TGTGCCAGCAGCTTCCCCGGACCATACGAGCAGTACTTC
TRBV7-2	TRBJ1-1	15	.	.	CASRPYQGYGTEAFF	TGTGCCAGCCGACCATATCAGGGTTATGGCACTGAAGCTTTCTTT
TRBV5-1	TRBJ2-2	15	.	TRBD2	CASSFLAGGTGELFF	TGCGCCAGCAGCTTTCTAGCGGGAGGTACCGGGGAGCTGTTTTTT
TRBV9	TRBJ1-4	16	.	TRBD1	CASSPIPRQGNEKLFF	TGTGCCAGCAGCCCAATCCCCCGACAGGGGAATGAAAAACTGTTTTTT
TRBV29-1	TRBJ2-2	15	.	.	CSVSRENPNTGELFF	TGCAGCGTTTCCCGGGAGAACCCCAACACCGGGGAGCTGTTTTTT
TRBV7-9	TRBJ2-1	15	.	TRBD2	CASSFQGLALVEQFF	TGTGCCAGCAGCTTTCAGGGACTAGCGTTAGTTGAGCAGTTCTTC
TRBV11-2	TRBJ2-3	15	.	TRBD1	CASSPGQGRTDTQYF	TGTGCCAGCTCCCCGGGACAGGGCCGCACAGATACGCAGTATTTT
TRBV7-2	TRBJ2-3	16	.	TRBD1	CASSTNRGRIADTQYF	TGTGCCAGCAGCACAAACAGGGGGCGTATCGCAGATACGCAGTATTTT
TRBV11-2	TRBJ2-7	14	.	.	CASSLVAGAYEQYF	TGTGCCAGCAGCTTAGTGGCAGGGGCCTACGAGCAGTACTTC
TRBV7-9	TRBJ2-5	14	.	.	CASSSGQSGETQYF	TGTGCCAGCAGCTCTGGACAGAGTGGGGAGACCCAGTACTTC
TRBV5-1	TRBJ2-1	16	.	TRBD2	CASSWTSGSIGNEQFF	TGCGCCAGCAGCTGGACTAGCGGGAGTATAGGCAATGAGCAGTTCTTC
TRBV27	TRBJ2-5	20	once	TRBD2	CASSSGTSGRFRGYGETQYF	TGTGCCAGCAGCTCGGGGACTAGCGGGAGGTTCCGGGGGTACGGAGAGACCCAGTACTTC
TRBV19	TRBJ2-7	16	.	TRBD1	CASSIIFGTGNYEQYF	TGTGCCAGTAGTATAATATTCGGGACAGGGAACTACGAGCAGTACTTC
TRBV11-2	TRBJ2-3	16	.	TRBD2	CASSILAGTLTDTQYF	TGTGCCAGCAGCATCCTAGCGGGAACCCTCACAGATACGCAGTATTTT
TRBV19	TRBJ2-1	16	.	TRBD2	CASSRPAGVGYNEQFF	TGTGCCAGTAGTAGGCCAGCGGGAGTAGGCTACAATGAGCAGTTCTTC